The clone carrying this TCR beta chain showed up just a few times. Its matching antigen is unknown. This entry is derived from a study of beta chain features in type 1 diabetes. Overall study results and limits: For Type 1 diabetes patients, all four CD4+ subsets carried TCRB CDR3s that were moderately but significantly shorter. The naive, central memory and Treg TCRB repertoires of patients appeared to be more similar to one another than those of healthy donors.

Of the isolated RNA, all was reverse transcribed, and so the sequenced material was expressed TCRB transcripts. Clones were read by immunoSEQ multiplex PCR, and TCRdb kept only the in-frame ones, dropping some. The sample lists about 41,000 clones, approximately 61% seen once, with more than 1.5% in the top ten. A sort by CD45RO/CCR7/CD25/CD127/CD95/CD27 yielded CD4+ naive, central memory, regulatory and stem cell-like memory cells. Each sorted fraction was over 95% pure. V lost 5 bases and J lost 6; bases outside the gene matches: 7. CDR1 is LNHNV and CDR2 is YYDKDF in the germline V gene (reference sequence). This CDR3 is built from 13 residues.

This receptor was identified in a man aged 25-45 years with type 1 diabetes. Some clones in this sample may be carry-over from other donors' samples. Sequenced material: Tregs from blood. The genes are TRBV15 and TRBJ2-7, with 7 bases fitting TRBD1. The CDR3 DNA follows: TGTGCCACCAGCCGGGGACAGTTATTCGAGCAGTACTTC. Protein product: CATSRGQLFEQYF. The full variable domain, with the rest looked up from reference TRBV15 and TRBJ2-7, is DAMVIQNPRYQVTQFGKPVTLSCSQTLNHNVMYWYQQKSSQAPKLLFHYYDKDFNNEADTPDNFQSRRPNTSFCFLDIRSPGLGDTAMYLCATSRGQLFEQYFGPGTRLTVT.